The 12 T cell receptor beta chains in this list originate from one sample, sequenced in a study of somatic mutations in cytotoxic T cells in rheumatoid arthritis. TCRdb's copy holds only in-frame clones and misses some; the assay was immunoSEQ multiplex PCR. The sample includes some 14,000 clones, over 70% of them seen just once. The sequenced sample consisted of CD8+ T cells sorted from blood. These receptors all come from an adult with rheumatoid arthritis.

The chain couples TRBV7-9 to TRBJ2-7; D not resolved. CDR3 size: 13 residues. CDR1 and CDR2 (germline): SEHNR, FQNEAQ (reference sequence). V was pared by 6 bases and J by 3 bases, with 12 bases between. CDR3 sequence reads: CASSPSGDYEQYF. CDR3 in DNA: TGTGCCAGCAGTCCCAGTGGGGACTACGAGCAGTACTTC.

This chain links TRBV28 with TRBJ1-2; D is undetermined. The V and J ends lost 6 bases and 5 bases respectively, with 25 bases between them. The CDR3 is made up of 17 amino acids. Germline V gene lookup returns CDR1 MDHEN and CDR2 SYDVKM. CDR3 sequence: CASSQDSLYARDYGYTF. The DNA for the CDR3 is TGTGCCAGCAGCCAAGACTCTCTGTACGCACGTGATTATGGCTACACCTTC.

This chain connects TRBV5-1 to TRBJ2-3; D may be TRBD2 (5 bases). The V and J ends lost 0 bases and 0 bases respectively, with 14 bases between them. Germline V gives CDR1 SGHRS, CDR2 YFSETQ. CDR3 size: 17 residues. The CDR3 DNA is TGCGCCAGCAGCTTGGCCACGGGGAGTACTAGCACAGATACGCAGTATTTT. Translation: CASSLATGSTSTDTQYF.

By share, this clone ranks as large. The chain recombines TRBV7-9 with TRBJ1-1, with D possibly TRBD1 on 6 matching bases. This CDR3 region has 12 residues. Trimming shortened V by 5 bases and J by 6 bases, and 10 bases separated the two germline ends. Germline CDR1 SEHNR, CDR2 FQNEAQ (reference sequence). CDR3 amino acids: CASSQGSPEAFF. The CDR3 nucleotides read TGTGCCAGCAGCCAGGGGTCACCTGAAGCTTTCTTT.

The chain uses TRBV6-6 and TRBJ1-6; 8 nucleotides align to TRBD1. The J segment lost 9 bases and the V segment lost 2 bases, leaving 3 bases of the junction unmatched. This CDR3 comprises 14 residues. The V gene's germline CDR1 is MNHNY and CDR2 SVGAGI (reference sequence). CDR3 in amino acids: CASSYVRGPSPLHF. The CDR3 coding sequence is TGTGCCAGCAGTTACGTCAGGGGGCCTTCACCCCTCCACTTT.

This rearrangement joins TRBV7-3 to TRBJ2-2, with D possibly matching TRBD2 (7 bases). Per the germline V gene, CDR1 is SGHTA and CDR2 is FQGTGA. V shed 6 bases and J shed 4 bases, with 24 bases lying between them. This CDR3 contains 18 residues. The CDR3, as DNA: TGTGCCAGCAGGATTCCTGGGGGCGTGGGAGGGTCCACCGGGGAGCTGTTTTTT. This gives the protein CASRIPGGVGGSTGELFF.

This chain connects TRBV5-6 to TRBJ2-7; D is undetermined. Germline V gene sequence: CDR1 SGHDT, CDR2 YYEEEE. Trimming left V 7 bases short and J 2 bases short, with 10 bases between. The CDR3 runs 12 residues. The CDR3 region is CASGARAYEQYF. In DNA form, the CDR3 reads TGTGCCAGCGGAGCACGGGCCTACGAGCAGTACTTC. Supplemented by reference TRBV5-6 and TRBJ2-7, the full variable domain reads DAGVTQSPTHLIKTRGQQVTLRCSPKSGHDTVSWYQQALGQGPQFIFQYYEEEERQRGNFPDRFSGHQFPNYSSELNVNALLLGDSALYLCASGARAYEQYFGPGTRLTVT.

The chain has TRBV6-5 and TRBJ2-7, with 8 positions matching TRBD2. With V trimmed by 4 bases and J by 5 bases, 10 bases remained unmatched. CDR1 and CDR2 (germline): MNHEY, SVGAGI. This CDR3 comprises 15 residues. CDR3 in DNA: TGTGCCAGCAGTTCCCCTCGAGCGGGGGTCGACGAGCAGTACTTC. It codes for CASSSPRAGVDEQYF.

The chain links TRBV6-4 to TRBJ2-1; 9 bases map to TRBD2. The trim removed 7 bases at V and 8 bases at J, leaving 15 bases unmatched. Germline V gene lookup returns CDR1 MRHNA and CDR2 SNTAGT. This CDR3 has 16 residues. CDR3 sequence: CASTPPVAGGPHEQFF. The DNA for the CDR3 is TGTGCCAGCACCCCCCCCGTGGCGGGAGGGCCTCATGAGCAGTTCTTC.

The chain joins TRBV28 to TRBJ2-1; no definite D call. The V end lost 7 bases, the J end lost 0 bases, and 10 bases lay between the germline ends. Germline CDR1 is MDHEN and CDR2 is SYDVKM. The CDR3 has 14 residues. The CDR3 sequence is CASNGVASYNEQFF. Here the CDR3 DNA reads TGTGCCAGCAACGGCGTCGCCTCCTACAATGAGCAGTTCTTC.

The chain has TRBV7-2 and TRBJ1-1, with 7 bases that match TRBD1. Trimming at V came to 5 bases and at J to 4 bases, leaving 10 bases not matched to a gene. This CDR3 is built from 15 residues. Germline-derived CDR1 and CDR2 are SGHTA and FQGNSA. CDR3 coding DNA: TGTGCCAGCAGCGCAACGACAGGGTGGGGCACTGAAGCTTTCTTT. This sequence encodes CASSATTGWGTEAFF.

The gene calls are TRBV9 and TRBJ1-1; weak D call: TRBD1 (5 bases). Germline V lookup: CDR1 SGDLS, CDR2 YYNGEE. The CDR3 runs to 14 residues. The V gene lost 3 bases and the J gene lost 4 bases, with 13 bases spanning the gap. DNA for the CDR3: TGTGCCAGCAGCGCCTCCGGGACCCCCACTGAAGCTTTCTTT. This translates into CASSASGTPTEAFF.